This T cell receptor beta chain was recovered during a study of OX40 agonist ivuxolimab in advanced cancers. The data were produced by immunoSEQ multiplex PCR, yet TCRdb's version contains in-frame clones alone and is incomplete. Of 94,000 or so clones listed, under 85% are singletons. Points on this clone: Its antigen is currently unknown.

Study conclusions and caveats: On average, CD8+ T cells had more expanded clones than CD4+.

V gave up 3 bases and J gave up 5 bases, with 11 bases separating them. The CDR3 loop spans 13 amino acids. The V gene's germline CDR1 is MNHEY and CDR2 SMNVEV (reference sequence). The rearrangement links TRBV27 to TRBJ2-7; D might be TRBD1 (5 bases). This TCR derives from an adult with an advanced solid tumor such as melanoma, head and neck, liver or kidney cancer. This material consisted of CD4+ or CD8+ T cells sorted from blood, taken in a trial of the OX40 agonist ivuxolimab. CDR3 DNA sequence: TGTGCCAGCAGTTTTCTGGGGCCCAACGAGCAGTACTTC. Translation gives CASSFLGPNEQYF.